Listed below are T cell receptor beta chains from one sample, sequenced in a study of cytomegalovirus exposure and HLA in healthy donors. Here immunoSEQ multiplex PCR was the method, and the copy in TCRdb shows in-frame clones only, minus some. The sample has over 200,000 clones, 90% seen once. Sequenced input: PBMCs. The receptors shown here come from a young woman in good health and CMV-seronegative. CDR3s include the opening cysteine and the closing phenylalanine or tryptophan. Fields, in order: D gene, clone size, J gene, V gene, CDR3 DNA, CDR3 protein. A D gene is named only where the DNA matches it firmly. Expanded clones are given a class, and other clones once, few, many or no size at all.

.,.,TRBJ2-7,TRBV14,TGTGCCAGCAGCCAAGTAAGTTACTACGAGCAGTACTTC,CASSQVSYYEQYF
.,.,TRBJ1-4,TRBV7-9,TGTGCCAGCAGCCCAGGACCTGTTAATGAAAAACTGTTTTTT,CASSPGPVNEKLFF
TRBD2,once,TRBJ2-7,TRBV28,TGTGCCAGCAGTCCCAGAGCGGGAGATCTCGAGCAGTACTTC,CASSPRAGDLEQYF
.,.,TRBJ2-2,TRBV11-3,TGTGCCAGCAGCTTAGGCACAGGGCCCGGGGAGCTGTTTTTT,CASSLGTGPGELFF
.,.,TRBJ2-1,TRBV5-1,TGCGCCAGCAGCTTGGCCGAGACAAATACGTTCGATGAGCAGTTCTTC,CASSLAETNTFDEQFF
.,.,TRBJ2-2,TRBV6-6,TGTGCCAGCAGTTACCTGGCGGGAAGAGGCACCGGGGAGCTGTTTTTT,CASSYLAGRGTGELFF
.,.,TRBJ2-5,TRBV2,TGTGCCAGCAGCGCCGGGACGGCAGAGACCCAGTACTTC,CASSAGTAETQYF
.,.,TRBJ2-1,TRBV5-1,TGCGCCAGCAGCTTTGGGAGCCAAACCAATGAGCAGTTCTTC,CASSFGSQTNEQFF
TRBD1,.,TRBJ1-1,TRBV10-3,TGTGCCATCAGTCCGACAGGGGAGAACACTGAAGCTTTCTTT,CAISPTGENTEAFF
TRBD1,.,TRBJ2-2,TRBV9,TGTGCCAGCAGCTCCACCGGGACAGGGGCCGGGGAGCTGTTTTTT,CASSSTGTGAGELFF
.,.,TRBJ2-3,TRBV6-5,TGTGCCAGCAGGGGGGAATCCATCACAGATACGCAGTATTTT,CASRGESITDTQYF
TRBD2,.,TRBJ2-1,TRBV7-9,TGTGCCAGCAGCTTCAGCGGGGTCTACAATGAGCAGTTCTTC,CASSFSGVYNEQFF
.,.,TRBJ2-2,TRBV18,TGTGCCAGCTCAATCCGGCAGACGAACACCGGGGAGCTGTTTTTT,CASSIRQTNTGELFF
.,once,TRBJ2-3,TRBV5-1,TGCGCCAGCAGCTTAGTAGGAGATACGCAGTATTTT,CASSLVGDTQYF
.,.,TRBJ2-3,TRBV4-2,TGTGCCAGCAGCCAGGCACTGGCGCGAGATACGCAGTATTTT,CASSQALARDTQYF
.,.,TRBJ2-7,TRBV14,TGTGCCAGCAGCCAAGGGTACGAGCAGTACTTC,CASSQGYEQYF
.,.,TRBJ2-7,TRBV5-6,TGTGCCAGCAGCTTAGGCGGGACATCCTACGAGCAGTACTTC,CASSLGGTSYEQYF
TRBD2,.,TRBJ2-1,TRBV7-7,TGTGCCAGCAGCCGCTCACTAGCGGGAAGTGGCAATGAGCAGTTCTTC,CASSRSLAGSGNEQFF
.,.,TRBJ2-1,TRBV6-1,TGTGCCAGCAGTGACAGGCACAATGAGCAGTTCTTC,CASSDRHNEQFF
.,.,TRBJ1-4,TRBV14,TGTGCCAGCAGCCAAGGAGGACCTAGGAATTGGGATGAAAAACTGTTTTTT,CASSQGGPRNWDEKLFF
TRBD2,once,TRBJ2-5,TRBV9,TGTGCCAGCAGCGTCGGGACTAGCGGGAGGGTAGAGACCCAGTACTTC,CASSVGTSGRVETQYF
TRBD2,.,TRBJ2-7,TRBV29-1,TGCAGCGTGGTGGGAGGGATCTCCTACGAGCAGTACTTC,CSVVGGISYEQYF
TRBD1,.,TRBJ2-5,TRBV4-1,TGCGCCAGCAGCCAAGGAGACAGGGCTGGTGGGACCCAGTACTTC,CASSQGDRAGGTQYF
.,once,TRBJ2-1,TRBV13,TGTGCCAGCAGCTTAGATAGGGGCCTAGCGCAAAACAATGAGCAGTTCTTC,CASSLDRGLAQNNEQFF
.,.,TRBJ2-7,TRBV4-2,TGTGCCAGCAGCCAAGGCGGGTTCTACGAGCAGTACTTC,CASSQGGFYEQYF
.,.,TRBJ2-2,TRBV7-6,TGTGCCAGCACCCATCTAGGGGCCGGGGAGCTGTTTTTT,CASTHLGAGELFF
TRBD1,once,TRBJ2-7,TRBV2,TGTGCCAGCCGCGGGACAGGGAGGTACGAGCAGTACTTC,CASRGTGRYEQYF
.,.,TRBJ1-5,TRBV7-2,TGTGCCAGCAGCTTAAGGCAGGGCTCCAATCAGCCCCAGCATTTT,CASSLRQGSNQPQHF
TRBD1,few,TRBJ1-4,TRBV2,TGTGCCAGCAGTGAGGACAGGGGGCTCTTTGAAAAACTGTTTTTT,CASSEDRGLFEKLFF
.,.,TRBJ1-5,TRBV2,TGTGCCAGCAGTGCCTACCGGACAGCGGCTAGCAATCAGCCCCAGCATTTT,CASSAYRTAASNQPQHF
.,once,TRBJ2-7,TRBV18,TGTGCCAGCTCATCCGGGGCTTCCTCCTCCTACGAGCAGTACTTC,CASSSGASSSYEQYF
.,once,TRBJ2-1,TRBV5-6,TGTGCCAGCAGGGCACACCCTAGGGAGCAGTTCTTC,CASRAHPREQFF
TRBD2,.,TRBJ2-3,TRBV29-1,TGCAGCGTTGAAGTCGGACTAGCGGGAGACAGAGATACGCAGTATTTT,CSVEVGLAGDRDTQYF
TRBD1,.,TRBJ2-5,TRBV4-3,TGCGCCAGCAGCCAACAGACAGGGGGCGTGGAGACCCAGTACTTC,CASSQQTGGVETQYF
.,.,TRBJ2-1,TRBV30,TGTGCCTGGAACAAGGGAGAGCAGTTCTTC,CAWNKGEQFF
.,.,TRBJ1-2,TRBV29-1,TGCAGCGTTGAAGACAGGGGAACCTATGGCTACACCTTC,CSVEDRGTYGYTF
.,.,TRBJ2-7,TRBV4-1,TGCGCCAGCAGCCAAGTGTCAAGGACTCCAGCGTGGGAGCAGTACTTC,CASSQVSRTPAWEQYF
TRBD1,.,TRBJ2-7,TRBV27,TGTGCCAGCAGCTCCGGGACAGGGGAATACGAGCAGTACTTC,CASSSGTGEYEQYF
.,few,TRBJ1-5,TRBV5-1,TGCGCCAGCAGGCCGAGCAATCAGCCCCAGCATTTT,CASRPSNQPQHF
TRBD1,.,TRBJ1-1,TRBV11-2,TGTGCCAGCAGCTCCGGACAGGGGGACGGGACTGAAGCTTTCTTT,CASSSGQGDGTEAFF
.,.,TRBJ2-5,TRBV11-3,TGTGCCAGCAGCTTAGGGCTTTCCGGGTTAAGGGTCGAAGAGACCCAGTACTTC,CASSLGLSGLRVEETQYF